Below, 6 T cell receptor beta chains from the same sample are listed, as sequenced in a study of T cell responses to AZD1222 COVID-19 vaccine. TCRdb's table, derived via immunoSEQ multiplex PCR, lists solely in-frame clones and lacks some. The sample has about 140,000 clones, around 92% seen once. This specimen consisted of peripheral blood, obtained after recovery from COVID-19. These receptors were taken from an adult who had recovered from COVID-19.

The chain's CDR3 is CASSPRTATTYEQYF. CDR3 nucleotide sequence: TGTGCCAGCAGCCCGAGGACAGCTACGACCTACGAGCAGTACTTC. The chain uses TRBV6-5 and TRBJ2-7, with D possibly matching TRBD1 (6 bases). The V gene's germline CDR1 is MNHEY and CDR2 SVGAGI. Trimming took 6 bases from V and 2 from J, leaving 17 bases between them. The length of the CDR3 is 15 residues.

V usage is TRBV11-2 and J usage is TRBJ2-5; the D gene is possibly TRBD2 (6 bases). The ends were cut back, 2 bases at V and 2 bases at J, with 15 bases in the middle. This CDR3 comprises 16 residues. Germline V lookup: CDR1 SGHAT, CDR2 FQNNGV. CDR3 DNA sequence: TGTGCCAGCAGCTTAAATCTCGGTCTAGCGCAAGAGACCCAGTACTTC. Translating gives CASSLNLGLAQETQYF.

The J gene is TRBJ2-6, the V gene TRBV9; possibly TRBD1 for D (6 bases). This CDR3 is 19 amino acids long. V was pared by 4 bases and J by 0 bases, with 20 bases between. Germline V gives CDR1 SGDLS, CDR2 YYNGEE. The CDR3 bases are TGTGCCAGCAGCCTTCCTAGGGGGACGTATTACTCTGGGGCCAACGTCCTGACTTTC. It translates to CASSLPRGTYYSGANVLTF.

The CDR3 nucleotides are TGTGCCAGCCGGACTAGCGGGAGACGCAATGAGCAGTTCTTC. This sequence encodes CASRTSGRRNEQFF. The chain employs TRBV27 and TRBJ2-1; 13 bases agree with TRBD2. CDR3 size: 14 residues. Germline loops: CDR1 MNHEY, CDR2 SMNVEV (reference sequence). With V trimmed by 8 bases and J by 6 bases, 4 bases remained unmatched.

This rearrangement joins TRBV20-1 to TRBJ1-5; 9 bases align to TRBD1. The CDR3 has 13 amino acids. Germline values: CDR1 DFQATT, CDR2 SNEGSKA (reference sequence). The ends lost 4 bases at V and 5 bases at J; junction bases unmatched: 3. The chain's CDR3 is CSAIDRGDQPQHF. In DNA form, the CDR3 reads TGCAGTGCTATTGACAGGGGGGATCAGCCCCAGCATTTT.

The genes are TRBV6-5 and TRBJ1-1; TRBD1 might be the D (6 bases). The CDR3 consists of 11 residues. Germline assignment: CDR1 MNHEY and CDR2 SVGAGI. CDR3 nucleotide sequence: TGTAAGGGGAAGGGGGACACTGAAGCTTTCTTT. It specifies CKGKGDTEAFF.